The 14 T cell receptor beta chains below all came from one sample that was sequenced in a study of PD-1 blockade in classical Hodgkin lymphoma. After autologous stem cell transplantation all patients relapsed, and prior brentuximab vedotin exposure differed between cohorts. Produced via immunoSEQ multiplex PCR; TCRdb's table is partial and in-frame only. The sample lists about 110,000 clones; 80% to 90% were seen once. The starting material was peripheral blood mononuclear cells (PBMCs), obtained before the second cycle of nivolumab. These receptors were obtained from a human donor with classical Hodgkin lymphoma.

The V and J genes are TRBV19 and TRBJ1-2; D perhaps matches TRBD1 (5 bases). With 4 bases removed from V and 4 bases from J, the gap between germline ends came to 22 bases. CDR1 and CDR2 (germline): LNHDA, SQIVND (reference sequence). The CDR3 consists of 17 residues. CDR3 sequence reads: CASSTHSTAANIYGYTF. DNA of the CDR3: TGTGCCAGTAGTACCCACTCGACAGCCGCCAACATCTATGGCTACACCTTC. Supplemented by reference TRBV19 and TRBJ1-2, the full variable domain reads DGGITQSPKYLFRKEGQNVTLSCEQNLNHDAMYWYRQDPGQGLRLIYYSQIVNDFQKGDIAEGYSVSREKKESFPLTVTSAQKNPTAFYLCASSTHSTAANIYGYTFGSGTRLTVV.

The rearrangement links TRBV10-3 to TRBJ2-7; 11 bases agree with TRBD1. Germline V gene sequence: CDR1 ENHRY, CDR2 SYGVKD. The CDR3 is 17 amino acids. Trimming cost V 3 bases and J 2 bases; bases outside gene matches: 9. The CDR3 reads CAISEGQGAIPPYEQYF. CDR3 DNA: TGTGCCATCAGTGAAGGACAGGGGGCAATACCCCCCTACGAGCAGTACTTC.

The CDR3 protein is CASSPPSGVGTF. For the CDR3, the DNA is TGTGCCAGCTCACCACCGTCCGGCGTTGGCACCTTC. The chain couples TRBV18 to TRBJ1-2; D unresolved. Looked up from germline, CDR1 is KGHSH and CDR2 is LQKENI. V was trimmed by 0 bases and J by 13 bases, leaving 12 bases between them. The CDR3 has 12 residues.

The rearrangement uses TRBV21-1 and TRBJ1-5; the listed D gene, TRBD1, was not tested against the DNA. TRBV21-1 is a known pseudogene. The CDR3 has 15 amino acids. Here the CDR3 DNA reads TGTGCCAGGCGACAGGGAATTTATAGCAATCAGCCCCAGCATTTT. Its translation is CARRQGIYSNQPQHF.

The rearrangement uses TRBV28 and TRBJ2-2; D may correspond to TRBD1 or TRBD2 (6 bases each). The length of the CDR3 is 14 residues. Germline values: CDR1 MDHEN, CDR2 SYDVKM. V lost 6 bases and J 5 bases, leaving 13 bases between the germline ends. Here the CDR3 reads CASRQGGRTGELFF. In DNA, the CDR3 is TGTGCCAGCAGACAGGGAGGTCGGACCGGGGAGCTGTTTTTT.

The rearrangement joins TRBV19 to TRBJ2-7, with 7 bases identical to TRBD1. The CDR3 loop spans 14 amino acids. V trimming: 6 bases; J trimming: 2 bases; junction bases outside the gene matches: 7. The germline V gene encodes CDR1 LNHDA and CDR2 SQIVND (reference sequence). CDR3 nucleotides: TGTGCCAGTAGCGACAGGGCCCCTACCTACGAGCAGTACTTC. Protein sequence: CASSDRAPTYEQYF.

This rearrangement joins TRBV4-3 to TRBJ2-1; TRBD2 matches 9 bases. Germline trimming cut 4 bases from V and 6 bases from J; bases unmatched to any gene: 10. The germline V gene has CDR1 LGHNA and CDR2 YSLEER. CDR3 length equals 16 residues. CDR3 DNA: TGCGCCAGCAGCCCTGGCAGTAGCGGGAGAGGCAATGAGCAGTTCTTC. Residues: CASSPGSSGRGNEQFF.

This clone was picked up a small number of times. The V gene is TRBV6-5, the J gene TRBJ2-3; D is unclear. Germline-derived CDR1 and CDR2 are MNHEY and SVGAGI. This CDR3 contains 15 residues. The V and J ends lost 0 bases and 2 bases respectively, with 9 bases between them. The DNA of the CDR3 is TGTGCCAGCAGTTACTCCAGCGATCACACAGATACGCAGTATTTT. As protein: CASSYSSDHTDTQYF.

This rearrangement joins TRBV28 to TRBJ1-2; D not resolved. V shed 7 bases and J shed 4 bases, with 19 bases lying between them. CDR1 and CDR2 from the germline V gene are MDHEN and SYDVKM. The CDR3 runs to 15 residues. The CDR3 DNA follows: TGTGCCAGCACTTCCCTTCCCAGAGGAATCTATGGCTACACCTTC. It codes for CASTSLPRGIYGYTF.

This clone was seen a single time. The chain has TRBV1 and TRBJ2-7; the table's TRBD2 call for D was not verified on the DNA. TRBV1 is given as a pseudogene. The CDR3 runs to 16 residues. The CDR3 loop is CTSSPGLAGGSYEQYF. DNA of the CDR3: TGCACCAGCAGCCCCGGTCTAGCGGGAGGTTCCTACGAGCAGTACTTC.

The chain has TRBV7-9 and TRBJ2-1; tentatively, D is TRBD1 (5 bases). The CDR3 runs to 14 residues. The V gene lost 5 bases and the J gene lost 6 bases, with 14 bases spanning the gap. Germline assignment: CDR1 SEHNR and CDR2 FQNEAQ (reference sequence). CDR3 sequence (DNA): TGTGCCAGCAGCCCAAGAGGCCAGGGCAATGAGCAGTTCTTC. Its protein is CASSPRGQGNEQFF. Full variable domain (missing parts from reference TRBV7-9 and TRBJ2-1): DTGVSQNPRHKITKRGQNVTFRCDPISEHNRLYWYRQTLGQGPEFLTYFQNEAQLEKSRLLSDRFSAERPKGSFSTLEIQRTEQGDSAMYLCASSPRGQGNEQFFGPGTRLTVL.

This chain connects TRBV7-2 to TRBJ2-1, with a tentative D call TRBD2 (6 bases). CDR3 size: 15 residues. Germline lookup yields CDR1 SGHTA and CDR2 FQGNSA. V gave up 4 bases and J gave up 7 bases, with 17 bases separating them. Written as DNA, the CDR3 is TGTGCCAGCAGCTCAAGCTGGAGTAGCGGAAATGAGCAGTTCTTC. Its protein is CASSSSWSSGNEQFF.

The rearrangement links TRBV30 to TRBJ2-7, with D perhaps given as TRBD1 or TRBD2 (6 bases each). In germline, CDR1 is GTSNPN, CDR2 SVGIG (reference sequence). There are 11 residues in the CDR3. V was cut by 8 bases and J by 1 base, with 9 bases left in between. CDR3: CARGGSYEQYF. CDR3 DNA sequence: TGTGCCCGAGGGGGGTCCTACGAGCAGTACTTC.

To note about this clone: This CDR3 is also generated by other DNA sequences in the sample. This chain joins TRBV7-9 and TRBJ2-2; TRBD2 matches at 12 bases. The CDR3 is 17 residues long. Trimming cost V 5 bases and J 3 bases; bases outside gene matches: 7. CDR1 is SEHNR, CDR2 FQNEAQ, per germline (reference sequence). This chain's CDR3 is CASSPRTSGTHTGELFF. CDR3 in DNA: TGTGCCAGCAGCCCCAGGACTAGCGGGACCCACACCGGGGAGCTGTTTTTT.